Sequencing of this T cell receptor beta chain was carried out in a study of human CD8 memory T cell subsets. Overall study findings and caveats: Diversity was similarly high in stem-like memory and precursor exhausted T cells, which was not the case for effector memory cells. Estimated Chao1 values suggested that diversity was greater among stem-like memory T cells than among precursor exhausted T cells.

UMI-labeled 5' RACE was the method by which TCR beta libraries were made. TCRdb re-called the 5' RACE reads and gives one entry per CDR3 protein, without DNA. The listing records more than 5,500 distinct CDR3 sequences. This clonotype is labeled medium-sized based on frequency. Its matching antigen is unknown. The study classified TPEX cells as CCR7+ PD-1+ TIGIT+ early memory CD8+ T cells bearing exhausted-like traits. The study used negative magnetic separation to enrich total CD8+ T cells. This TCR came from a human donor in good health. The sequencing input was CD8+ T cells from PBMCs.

The CDR3 here is CASSFAGFTNQPQHF. The rearrangement uses TRBV12-3 or TRBV12-4 and TRBJ1-5. The CDR3 is made up of 15 amino acids.